Sequencing of this T cell receptor beta chain was carried out in a study of blood T cell repertoires in COVID-19. Cohorts were based on clinical histories the participants reported. Data came from immunoSEQ multiplex PCR; TCRdb stores just in-frame clones and leaves some out. Of under 250,000 clones in the sample, roughly 85% were seen once. The CDR3 consists of 12 residues. V was pared by 8 bases and J by 10 bases, with 12 bases between. The germline CDR1 and CDR2 sequences are MDHEN and SYDVKM. The V and J genes are TRBV28 and TRBJ1-6; tentatively, D is TRBD1 (6 bases). The source material was PBMCs or T cells enriched from blood (not recorded which). This clonotype was obtained from a man aged 30 to 39 who had recovered from COVID-19. CDR3 residues: CASRRGNSPLHF. CDR3 DNA: TGTGCCAGCCGCAGGGGCAACTCACCCCTCCACTTT.